These T cell receptor beta chains were read from a single sample in a study of OX40 agonist ivuxolimab in advanced cancers. TCRdb's copy holds only in-frame clones and misses some; the assay was immunoSEQ multiplex PCR. The data contain 100,000 to 150,000 clones, under 95% of them singletons. This specimen was CD4+ or CD8+ T cells sorted from blood, taken in a trial of the OX40 agonist ivuxolimab. The receptors shown here come from an adult with an advanced solid tumor such as melanoma, head and neck, liver or kidney cancer. CDR3s include the opening cysteine and the closing phenylalanine or tryptophan. The D gene is left open where the match is weak. Size is omitted from some rows. Given values are once, few, many or a class for expanded clones.

j_call: TRBJ2-7; clone_size: .; d_call: TRBD1; v_call: TRBV28; cdr3_nt: TGTGCCAGCAGCCAGGGACAGGCTTCCTACGAGCAGTACTTC; cdr3_aa: CASSQGQASYEQYF
j_call: TRBJ2-3; clone_size: .; d_call: TRBD2; v_call: TRBV13; cdr3_nt: TGTGCCAGCAGCCTCCCTAGCGGGACCCTACTTAGTACGCAGTATTTT; cdr3_aa: CASSLPSGTLLSTQYF
j_call: TRBJ2-1; clone_size: .; d_call: .; v_call: TRBV7-2; cdr3_nt: TGTGCCAGCAGCCACGGAAGTGGCACTCATGAGCAGTTCTTC; cdr3_aa: CASSHGSGTHEQFF
j_call: TRBJ1-2; clone_size: .; d_call: TRBD1; v_call: TRBV11-2; cdr3_nt: TGTGCCAGCAGCCTAGGGACAGGGCGAAACTATGGCTACACCTTC; cdr3_aa: CASSLGTGRNYGYTF
j_call: TRBJ2-7; clone_size: .; d_call: TRBD2; v_call: TRBV29-1; cdr3_nt: TGCAGCGTCGGACTAGCGGGAGGAGTCCTCGAGCAGTACTTC; cdr3_aa: CSVGLAGGVLEQYF
j_call: TRBJ2-1; clone_size: .; d_call: .; v_call: TRBV28; cdr3_nt: TGTGCCAGCAGTTTAGGTGTCATTAGTGACGATGAGCAGTTCTTC; cdr3_aa: CASSLGVISDDEQFF
j_call: TRBJ2-1; clone_size: .; d_call: .; v_call: TRBV7-2; cdr3_nt: TGTGCCAGCAGCTTAGCGCTAGGTTATGGGAATGAGCAGTTCTTC; cdr3_aa: CASSLALGYGNEQFF
j_call: TRBJ2-1; clone_size: .; d_call: .; v_call: TRBV5-8; cdr3_nt: TGTGCCAGCAGCTTGGACGGCATGACATACAATGAGCAGTTCTTC; cdr3_aa: CASSLDGMTYNEQFF
j_call: TRBJ2-7; clone_size: .; d_call: TRBD2; v_call: TRBV5-6; cdr3_nt: TGTGCCAGCAGCCCGGGAGGGAGGTCCTACGAGCAGTACTTC; cdr3_aa: CASSPGGRSYEQYF
j_call: TRBJ1-1; clone_size: .; d_call: .; v_call: TRBV9; cdr3_nt: TGTGCCAGCAGCGTAGAGGTGGGCACTGAAGCTTTCTTT; cdr3_aa: CASSVEVGTEAFF
j_call: TRBJ1-5; clone_size: .; d_call: .; v_call: TRBV7-2; cdr3_nt: TGTGCCAGCAGCTTAGGCACAGGCCCCAATCAGCCCCAGCATTTT; cdr3_aa: CASSLGTGPNQPQHF
j_call: TRBJ2-6; clone_size: .; d_call: .; v_call: TRBV27; cdr3_nt: TGTGCCAGCCGCGGAGCAGGGAGTTCGAGTGGGGCCAACGTCCTGACTTTC; cdr3_aa: CASRGAGSSSGANVLTF
j_call: TRBJ1-1; clone_size: .; d_call: .; v_call: TRBV18; cdr3_nt: TGTGCCAGCTCACCAGGGCCCACTGAAGCTTTCTTT; cdr3_aa: CASSPGPTEAFF
j_call: TRBJ2-5; clone_size: .; d_call: TRBD1; v_call: TRBV9; cdr3_nt: TGTGCCAGCAGCGTAGGGAGGACAGGGGAAGAGACCCAGTACTTC; cdr3_aa: CASSVGRTGEETQYF
j_call: TRBJ1-5; clone_size: .; d_call: .; v_call: TRBV6-6; cdr3_nt: TGTGCCAGTTTGGGAGACAATCAGCCCCAGCATTTT; cdr3_aa: CASLGDNQPQHF
j_call: TRBJ2-3; clone_size: .; d_call: TRBD1; v_call: TRBV9; cdr3_nt: TGTGCCAGCAGCGTGTCCCCGGGACAGGGGGCCTATACGCAGTATTTT; cdr3_aa: CASSVSPGQGAYTQYF
j_call: TRBJ1-3; clone_size: .; d_call: .; v_call: TRBV6-5; cdr3_nt: TGTGCCAGCAGCCGACCCCCCCCTGGAAACACCATATATTTT; cdr3_aa: CASSRPPPGNTIYF
j_call: TRBJ1-1; clone_size: .; d_call: TRBD1; v_call: TRBV5-1; cdr3_nt: TGCGCCAGCAGCTTGGGAACAGGGGCCCAAGGAGCTTTCTTT; cdr3_aa: CASSLGTGAQGAFF
j_call: TRBJ2-1; clone_size: .; d_call: TRBD2; v_call: TRBV23-1; cdr3_nt: TGCGCCAGCAGTCATATGATCCCGGGACTAGTCCACAATGAGCAGTTCTTC; cdr3_aa: CASSHMIPGLVHNEQFF
j_call: TRBJ1-1; clone_size: once; d_call: .; v_call: TRBV18; cdr3_nt: TGTGCCAGCTCACCGGGGGACGGAACCACTGAAGCTTTCTTT; cdr3_aa: CASSPGDGTTEAFF
j_call: TRBJ2-5; clone_size: .; d_call: TRBD2; v_call: TRBV28; cdr3_nt: TGTGCCAGCAGTGAGGGACTAGCGGGAGAGACCCAGTACTTC; cdr3_aa: CASSEGLAGETQYF
j_call: TRBJ2-7; clone_size: .; d_call: TRBD2; v_call: TRBV6-6; cdr3_nt: TGTGCCAGCAGTACCTCCGGGACTAACTACGAGCAGTACTTC; cdr3_aa: CASSTSGTNYEQYF
j_call: TRBJ2-3; clone_size: .; d_call: .; v_call: TRBV9; cdr3_nt: TGTGCCAGCAGCGGAAGTCCTTCCACAGATACGCAGTATTTT; cdr3_aa: CASSGSPSTDTQYF
j_call: TRBJ2-3; clone_size: .; d_call: TRBD2; v_call: TRBV7-8; cdr3_nt: TGTGCCAGCAGCTCGAGCAGACTAGCGGGAAGCACAGATACGCAGTATTTT; cdr3_aa: CASSSSRLAGSTDTQYF
j_call: TRBJ2-2; clone_size: few; d_call: TRBD1; v_call: TRBV5-6; cdr3_nt: TGTGCCAGCAGCCGGGGACAGGCCAGGGGCACCGGGGAGCTGTTTTTT; cdr3_aa: CASSRGQARGTGELFF
j_call: TRBJ2-3; clone_size: .; d_call: .; v_call: TRBV7-9; cdr3_nt: TGTGCCAGCAGCTTACGTCCCGAGTCTAGCACAGATACGCAGTATTTT; cdr3_aa: CASSLRPESSTDTQYF
j_call: TRBJ2-7; clone_size: .; d_call: .; v_call: TRBV6-1; cdr3_nt: TGTGCCAGCAGTGAAGCGCTTGCGGCCTCCCCGCTTTGGGGGGAGCAGTACTTC; cdr3_aa: CASSEALAASPLWGEQYF
j_call: TRBJ1-5; clone_size: .; d_call: .; v_call: TRBV7-7; cdr3_nt: TGTGCTAGCAGCTTAACCCAAAATCAGCCCCAGCATTTT; cdr3_aa: CASSLTQNQPQHF
j_call: TRBJ1-6; clone_size: .; d_call: .; v_call: TRBV19; cdr3_nt: TGTGCCAGTAGTATAGACAGGGAAGATAATTCACCCCTCCACTTT; cdr3_aa: CASSIDREDNSPLHF
j_call: TRBJ1-5; clone_size: once; d_call: .; v_call: TRBV28; cdr3_nt: TGTGCCAGCAGTCGTCGAAATGTAAATCAGCCCCAGCATTTT; cdr3_aa: CASSRRNVNQPQHF
j_call: TRBJ2-3; clone_size: .; d_call: .; v_call: TRBV19; cdr3_nt: TGTGCCAGTAGGAGCTTGGGTTTGGGTTACACAGATACGCAGTATTTT; cdr3_aa: CASRSLGLGYTDTQYF
j_call: TRBJ1-4; clone_size: .; d_call: .; v_call: TRBV30; cdr3_nt: TGTGCCTGGAGTGGGAGTGGGGCTTCAAAGAATGAAAAACTGTTTTTT; cdr3_aa: CAWSGSGASKNEKLFF
j_call: TRBJ2-1; clone_size: .; d_call: .; v_call: TRBV25-1; cdr3_nt: TGTGCCAGCAGCGAAGGGGCTCTCGTTCTAGGTGAGCAGTTCTTC; cdr3_aa: CASSEGALVLGEQFF
j_call: TRBJ1-1; clone_size: .; d_call: .; v_call: TRBV10-2; cdr3_nt: TGCGCCAGCCAAGGGTATCAGAACACTGAAGCTTTCTTT; cdr3_aa: CASQGYQNTEAFF
j_call: TRBJ2-6; clone_size: .; d_call: .; v_call: TRBV11-3; cdr3_nt: TGTGCCAGCAGCTTAGACGACCCTAGAAGCTCTGGGGCCAACGTCCTGACTTTC; cdr3_aa: CASSLDDPRSSGANVLTF
j_call: TRBJ2-1; clone_size: .; d_call: TRBD2; v_call: TRBV9; cdr3_nt: TGTGCCAGCAGCCCAAGGACTAGCGGGACCTACAATGAGCAGTTCTTC; cdr3_aa: CASSPRTSGTYNEQFF
j_call: TRBJ2-3; clone_size: .; d_call: TRBD2; v_call: TRBV10-3; cdr3_nt: TGTGCCATCAGTGAGGGACTAGCGGCCCCGGGGGATACGCAGTATTTT; cdr3_aa: CAISEGLAAPGDTQYF
j_call: TRBJ1-1; clone_size: .; d_call: TRBD1; v_call: TRBV7-9; cdr3_nt: TGTGCCAGCAGCTTAAGGGGACAGGGCTCGACTGAAGCTTTCTTT; cdr3_aa: CASSLRGQGSTEAFF
j_call: TRBJ2-7; clone_size: .; d_call: .; v_call: TRBV2; cdr3_nt: TGTGCCGGCAGACCGGGACAACTTGAGCAGTACTTC; cdr3_aa: CAGRPGQLEQYF
j_call: TRBJ2-5; clone_size: .; d_call: .; v_call: TRBV6-5; cdr3_nt: TGTGCCAGCAGTTACGGGCAGCGGATGCGGGCCCAGTACTTC; cdr3_aa: CASSYGQRMRAQYF